The 8 T cell receptor beta chains presented below share a single source sample, sequenced in a study of blood T cells in healthy people across ages. Next came a second PCR, run for about 6 to 12 cycles, which used a sample-barcoded 5' primer along with a J-beta primer mix. TCRdb independently ran MiXCR on the 5' RACE reads; one entry per CDR3 protein. Here the sample spans hundreds of thousands of distinct CDR3 sequences, around half being singletons. The specimen sequenced was blood. Source of these receptors: a man older than 75 in good health.

In its sample, this clonotype was seen many times. V gene TRBV29-1 combines with J gene TRBJ2-7, with TRBD2 matching over 14 bases. TRBJ2-5 explains the end of the DNA better; the J call may be wrong. Germline values: CDR1 SQVTM, CDR2 ANQGSEA. This CDR3 comprises 19 residues. The CDR3 nucleotides are TGCAGCGTTTTAACCGGGACTAGCGGGAGAGTTGGGAGGGCAGAGACCCAGTACTTC. As protein: CSVLTGTSGRVGRAETQYF.

The chain combines TRBV7-2 with TRBJ2-7; possibly TRBD1 for D (6 bases). Trimming removed 2 bases from V and 3 bases from J, with 11 bases in between. The length of the CDR3 is 14 residues. Germline CDR1 reads SGHTA; CDR2 reads FQGNSA. For the CDR3, the DNA is TGTGCCAGCAGCTTAAATTTGGACAGCTACGAGCAGTACTTC. Translated, it gives CASSLNLDSYEQYF.

The CDR3 loop is CASSPTGQRSYNEQFF. The DNA for the CDR3 is TGCGCCAGCAGCCCCACCGGACAGCGCTCCTACAATGAGCAGTTCTTC. The chain has TRBV5-1 and TRBJ2-1, with a possible D match to TRBD1 (6 bases). The V end was cut by 4 bases, the J end by 0 bases, with 14 bases between. The germline gives CDR1 SGHRS, CDR2 YFSETQ. The CDR3 extends over 16 amino acids.

The chain couples TRBV7-8 to TRBJ2-7, with TRBD1 matching over 8 bases. The length of the CDR3 is 14 residues. J was trimmed by 2 bases and V by 5 bases; bases with no gene match: 5. Germline V gene lookup returns CDR1 SGHVS and CDR2 FQNEAQ. The CDR3 sequence: CASSRPGQAYEQYF. The CDR3 coding sequence is TGTGCCAGCAGCCGGCCGGGACAGGCCTACGAGCAGTACTTC.

Concerning this clonotype: Given a much more abundant clone one base away, this may be a read error. The CDR3 reads CACSGTAGTYNEQFF. Here the CDR3 DNA reads TGTGCCTGCAGCGGGACGGCGGGGACCTACAATGAGCAGTTCTTC. This chain uses TRBV7-9 with TRBJ2-1, with TRBD2 matching over 7 bases. This CDR3 is built from 15 residues. CDR1 is SEHNR and CDR2 is FQNEAQ in the germline V gene (reference sequence).

The chain uses TRBV20-1 and TRBJ2-6; either TRBD1 or TRBD2 may supply D (5 bases each). This CDR3 region has 16 residues. Germline V CDR1 and CDR2: DFQATT, SNEGSKA (reference sequence). Trimming removed 6 bases from V and 4 bases from J, with 19 bases in between. CDR3 protein: CSAKDGERGGANVLTF. The CDR3 nucleotides are TGCAGTGCCAAAGATGGGGAGAGGGGAGGGGCCAACGTCCTGACTTTC.

The V and J genes are TRBV10-3 and TRBJ2-7; 10 bases align to TRBD2. Germline lookup yields CDR1 ENHRY and CDR2 SYGVKD. V dropped 3 bases and J dropped 7; count of bases not matched to a gene: 9. CDR3 size: 15 residues. The CDR3 sequence: CAISDETSGFHEQYF. The CDR3 nucleotides are TGTGCCATCAGTGACGAGACTAGCGGGTTTCATGAGCAGTACTTC.

Points on this clonotype: This may arise from a read error, as a much more abundant clone is one base away. The rearrangement links TRBV24-1 to TRBJ2-5, with 7 bases fitting TRBD1. V lost 3 bases and J lost 11; bases outside the gene matches: 14. Germline CDR1 is KGHDR and CDR2 is SFDVKD. This CDR3 is 15 amino acids long. CDR3 in DNA: TGTGCCACCAGTGATCCGGACAGGTGGTTCAATGAGCAGTACTTC. Protein product: CATSDPDRWFNEQYF.